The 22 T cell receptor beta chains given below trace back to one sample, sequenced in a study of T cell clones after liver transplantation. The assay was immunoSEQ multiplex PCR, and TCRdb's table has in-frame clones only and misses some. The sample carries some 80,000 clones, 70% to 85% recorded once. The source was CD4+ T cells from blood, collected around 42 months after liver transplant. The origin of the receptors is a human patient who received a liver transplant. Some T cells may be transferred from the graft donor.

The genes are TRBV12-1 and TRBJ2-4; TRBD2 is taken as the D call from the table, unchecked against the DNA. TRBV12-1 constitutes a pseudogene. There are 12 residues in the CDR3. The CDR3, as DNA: TGTGCCAGCAGTCTAGGAGAGAACATTCAGTACTTC. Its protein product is CASSLGENIQYF.

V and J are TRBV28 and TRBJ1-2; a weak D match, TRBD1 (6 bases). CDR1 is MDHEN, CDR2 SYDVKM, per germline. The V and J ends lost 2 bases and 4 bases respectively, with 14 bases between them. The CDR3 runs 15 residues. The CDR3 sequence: CASSLAGGYGYGYTF. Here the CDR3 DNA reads TGTGCCAGCAGTTTAGCCGGGGGCTATGGCTATGGCTACACCTTC.

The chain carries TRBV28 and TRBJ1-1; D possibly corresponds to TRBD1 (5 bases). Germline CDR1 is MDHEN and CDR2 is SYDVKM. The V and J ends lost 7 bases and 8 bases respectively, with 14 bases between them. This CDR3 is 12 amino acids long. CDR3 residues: CASTPHHREAFF. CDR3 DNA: TGTGCCAGCACCCCGCACCACAGGGAAGCTTTCTTT. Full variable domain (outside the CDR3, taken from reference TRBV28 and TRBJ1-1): DVKVTQSSRYLVKRTGEKVFLECVQDMDHENMFWYRQDPGLGLRLIYFSYDVKMKEKGDIPEGYSVSREKKERFSLILESASTNQTSMYLCASTPHHREAFFGQGTRLTVV.

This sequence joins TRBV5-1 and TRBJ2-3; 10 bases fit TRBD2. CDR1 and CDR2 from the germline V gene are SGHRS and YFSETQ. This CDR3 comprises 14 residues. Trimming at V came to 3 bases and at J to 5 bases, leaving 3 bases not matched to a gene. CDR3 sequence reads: CASSSRLAGDTQYF. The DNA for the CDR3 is TGCGCCAGCAGCTCTCGACTAGCGGGAGATACGCAGTATTTT.

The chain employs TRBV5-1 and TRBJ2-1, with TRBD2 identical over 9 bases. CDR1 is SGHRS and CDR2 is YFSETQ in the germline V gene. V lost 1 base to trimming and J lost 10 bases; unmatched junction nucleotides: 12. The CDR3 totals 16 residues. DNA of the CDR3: TGCGCCAGCAGCTTGAGCGGGAGGCCCTCAGGGGAGGAGCAGTTCTTC. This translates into CASSLSGRPSGEEQFF.

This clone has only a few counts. This chain's CDR3 is CASRSANYGYTF. The CDR3 DNA reads TGTGCCTCCCGGTCGGCTAACTATGGCTACACCTTC. V and J are TRBV6-1 and TRBJ1-2, with no clear D. Trimming shortened V by 11 bases and J by 0 bases, and 10 bases separated the two germline ends. The germline gives CDR1 MNHNS, CDR2 SASEGT. CDR3 length: 12 residues.

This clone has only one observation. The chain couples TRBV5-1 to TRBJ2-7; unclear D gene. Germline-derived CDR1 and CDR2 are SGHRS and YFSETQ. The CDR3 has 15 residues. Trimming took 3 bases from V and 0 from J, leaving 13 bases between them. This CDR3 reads CASSWSDRSSYEQYF. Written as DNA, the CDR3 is TGCGCCAGCAGCTGGTCCGACCGGAGCTCCTACGAGCAGTACTTC.

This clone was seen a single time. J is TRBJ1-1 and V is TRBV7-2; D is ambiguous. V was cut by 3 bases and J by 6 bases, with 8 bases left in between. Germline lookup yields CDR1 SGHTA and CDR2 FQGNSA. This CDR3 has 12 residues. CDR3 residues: CASSLGVSEAFF. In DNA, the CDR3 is TGTGCCAGCAGCTTGGGTGTTTCTGAAGCTTTCTTT.

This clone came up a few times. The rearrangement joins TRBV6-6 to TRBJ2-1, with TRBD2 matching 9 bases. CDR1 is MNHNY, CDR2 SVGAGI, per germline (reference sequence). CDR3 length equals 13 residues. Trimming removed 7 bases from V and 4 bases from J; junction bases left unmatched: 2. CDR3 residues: CASTLAGYNEQFF. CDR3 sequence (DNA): TGTGCCAGCACCCTAGCGGGGTACAATGAGCAGTTCTTC.

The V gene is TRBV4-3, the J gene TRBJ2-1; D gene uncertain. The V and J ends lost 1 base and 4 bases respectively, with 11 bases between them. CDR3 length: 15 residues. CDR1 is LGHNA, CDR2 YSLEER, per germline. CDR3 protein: CASSQVSDRYNEQFF. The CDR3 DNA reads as TGCGCCAGCAGCCAAGTGTCGGACCGTTACAATGAGCAGTTCTTC.

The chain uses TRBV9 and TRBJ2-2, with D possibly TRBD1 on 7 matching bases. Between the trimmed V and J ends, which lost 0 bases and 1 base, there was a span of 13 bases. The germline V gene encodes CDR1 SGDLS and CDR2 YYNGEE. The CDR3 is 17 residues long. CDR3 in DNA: TGTGCCAGCAGCGTAGGCAGGGGGGTGCGGAACACCGGGGAGCTGTTTTTT. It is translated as CASSVGRGVRNTGELFF.

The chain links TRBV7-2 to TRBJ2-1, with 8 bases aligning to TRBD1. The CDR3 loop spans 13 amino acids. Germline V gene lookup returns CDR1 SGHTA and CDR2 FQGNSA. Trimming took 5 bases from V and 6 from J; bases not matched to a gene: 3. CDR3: CASSLGQGNEQFF. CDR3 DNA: TGTGCCAGCAGCCTTGGACAGGGCAATGAGCAGTTCTTC.

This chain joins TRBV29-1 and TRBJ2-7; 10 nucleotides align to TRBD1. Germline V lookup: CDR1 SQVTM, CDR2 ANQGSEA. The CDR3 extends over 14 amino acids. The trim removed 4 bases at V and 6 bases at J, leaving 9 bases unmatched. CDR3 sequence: CSVAPRGQGGEQYF. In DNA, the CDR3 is TGCAGCGTTGCCCCCCGAGGACAGGGGGGCGAGCAGTACTTC.

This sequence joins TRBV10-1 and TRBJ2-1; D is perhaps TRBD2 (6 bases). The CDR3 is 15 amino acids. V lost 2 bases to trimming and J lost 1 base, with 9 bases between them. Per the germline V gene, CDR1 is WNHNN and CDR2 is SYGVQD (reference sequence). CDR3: CASSEVAESYNEQFF. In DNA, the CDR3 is TGCGCCAGCAGTGAGGTAGCGGAGTCCTACAATGAGCAGTTCTTC.

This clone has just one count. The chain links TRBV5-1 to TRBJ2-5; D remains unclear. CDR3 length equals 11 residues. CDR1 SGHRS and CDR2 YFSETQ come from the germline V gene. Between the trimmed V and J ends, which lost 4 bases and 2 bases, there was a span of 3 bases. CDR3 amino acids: CASSRQETQYF. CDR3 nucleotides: TGCGCCAGCAGCCGTCAAGAGACCCAGTACTTC.

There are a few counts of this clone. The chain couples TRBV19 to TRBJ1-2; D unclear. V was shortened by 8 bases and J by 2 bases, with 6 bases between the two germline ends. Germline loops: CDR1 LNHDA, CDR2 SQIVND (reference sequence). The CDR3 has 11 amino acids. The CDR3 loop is CASGRNYGYTF. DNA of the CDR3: TGTGCCAGTGGACGGAACTATGGCTACACCTTC. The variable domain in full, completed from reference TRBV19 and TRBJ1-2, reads DGGITQSPKYLFRKEGQNVTLSCEQNLNHDAMYWYRQDPGQGLRLIYYSQIVNDFQKGDIAEGYSVSREKKESFPLTVTSAQKNPTAFYLCASGRNYGYTFGSGTRLTVV.

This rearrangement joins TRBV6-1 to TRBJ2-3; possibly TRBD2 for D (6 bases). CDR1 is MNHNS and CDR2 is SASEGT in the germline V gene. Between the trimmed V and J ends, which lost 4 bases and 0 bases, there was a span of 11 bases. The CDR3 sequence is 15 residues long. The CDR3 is CASSGVGTSTDTQYF. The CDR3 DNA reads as TGTGCCAGCAGTGGGGTAGGGACTAGCACAGATACGCAGTATTTT.

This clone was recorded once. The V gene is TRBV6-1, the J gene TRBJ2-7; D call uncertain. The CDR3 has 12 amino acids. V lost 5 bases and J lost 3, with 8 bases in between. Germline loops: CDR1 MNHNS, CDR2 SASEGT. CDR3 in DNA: TGTGCCAGCAGTTCGGCCAACTACGAGCAGTACTTC. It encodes CASSSANYEQYF.

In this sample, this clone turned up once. The CDR3 DNA sequence: TGTGCCATCTCGTTCCTAGCGGGAGGACGTTACGAGCAGTACTTC. Protein: CAISFLAGGRYEQYF. The chain uses TRBV6-1 and TRBJ2-7; 11 nucleotides agree with TRBD2. In germline, CDR1 is MNHNS, CDR2 SASEGT. The CDR3 has 15 amino acids. V trimming: 10 bases; J trimming: 4 bases; junction bases outside the gene matches: 12.

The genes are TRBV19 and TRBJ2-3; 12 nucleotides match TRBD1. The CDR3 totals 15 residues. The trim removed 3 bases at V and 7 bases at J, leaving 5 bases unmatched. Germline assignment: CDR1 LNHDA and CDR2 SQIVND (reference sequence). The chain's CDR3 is CASSIPGQGANTQYF. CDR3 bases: TGTGCCAGTAGTATTCCGGGACAGGGGGCGAATACGCAGTATTTT.

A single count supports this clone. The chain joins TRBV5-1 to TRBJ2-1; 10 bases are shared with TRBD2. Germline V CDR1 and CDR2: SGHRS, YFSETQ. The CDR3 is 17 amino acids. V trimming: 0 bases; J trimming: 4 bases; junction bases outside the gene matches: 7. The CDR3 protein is CASSLVPSGSRYNEQFF. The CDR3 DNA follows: TGCGCCAGCAGCTTGGTTCCTAGCGGGAGTAGGTACAATGAGCAGTTCTTC.

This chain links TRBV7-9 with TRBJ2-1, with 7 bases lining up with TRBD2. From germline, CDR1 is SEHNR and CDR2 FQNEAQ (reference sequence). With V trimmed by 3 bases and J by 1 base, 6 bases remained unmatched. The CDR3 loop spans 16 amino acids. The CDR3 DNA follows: TGTGCCAGCAGCTTTCCGGGAGGCCCTTCCTACAATGAGCAGTTCTTC. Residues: CASSFPGGPSYNEQFF.